This is a list of T cell receptor beta chains from one sample in a study of shared clonotypes between healthy human individuals. Profiling relied on immunoSEQ multiplex PCR, and the TCRdb table lists in-frame clones only, not all of them. Here the sample spans approximately 2.1 million clones, approximately 93% being singletons. The source material was naive CD4+ T cells from PBMCs. Receptors were obtained from a man aged 18 to 30 in good health. Some clones in this sample may be carry-over from other donors' samples. The CDR3 runs from the conserved cysteine through the conserved F or W. The order of the fields is J gene, V gene, CDR3 protein.

j_gene: TRBJ2-3; v_gene: TRBV7-2; CDR3aa: CASLRLAGLDTQYF
j_gene: TRBJ1-4; v_gene: TRBV19; CDR3aa: CASSIPWTEKNEKLFF
j_gene: TRBJ1-5; v_gene: TRBV27; CDR3aa: CASSKQGRDQPQHF
j_gene: TRBJ2-4; v_gene: TRBV5-1; CDR3aa: CASSLAGQPNIQYF
j_gene: TRBJ2-1; v_gene: TRBV5-1; CDR3aa: CASRKASAEGNEQFF
j_gene: TRBJ1-1; v_gene: TRBV10-1; CDR3aa: CASSDAGVNTEAFF
j_gene: TRBJ2-7; v_gene: TRBV5-4; CDR3aa: CASSLGGQGALWHEQYF
j_gene: TRBJ1-1; v_gene: TRBV5-4; CDR3aa: CASSSRQLGNTEAFF
j_gene: TRBJ2-6; v_gene: TRBV21-1; CDR3aa: CAKQPLGGGANVLTF
j_gene: TRBJ2-7; v_gene: TRBV27; CDR3aa: CASSSFGEQYF
j_gene: TRBJ2-3; v_gene: TRBV7-9; CDR3aa: CASSFTSGSDTQYF
j_gene: TRBJ2-3; v_gene: TRBV7-9; CDR3aa: CASSIPSGTSTDTQYF
j_gene: TRBJ1-3; v_gene: TRBV30; CDR3aa: CAWSVRTSGNTIYF
j_gene: TRBJ2-5; v_gene: TRBV28; CDR3aa: CASRRDGGGGKYF
j_gene: TRBJ2-7; v_gene: TRBV7-6; CDR3aa: CASSLVPPSEGQTYEQYF
j_gene: TRBJ2-3; v_gene: TRBV29-1; CDR3aa: CSVGGTSGRWTDTQYF